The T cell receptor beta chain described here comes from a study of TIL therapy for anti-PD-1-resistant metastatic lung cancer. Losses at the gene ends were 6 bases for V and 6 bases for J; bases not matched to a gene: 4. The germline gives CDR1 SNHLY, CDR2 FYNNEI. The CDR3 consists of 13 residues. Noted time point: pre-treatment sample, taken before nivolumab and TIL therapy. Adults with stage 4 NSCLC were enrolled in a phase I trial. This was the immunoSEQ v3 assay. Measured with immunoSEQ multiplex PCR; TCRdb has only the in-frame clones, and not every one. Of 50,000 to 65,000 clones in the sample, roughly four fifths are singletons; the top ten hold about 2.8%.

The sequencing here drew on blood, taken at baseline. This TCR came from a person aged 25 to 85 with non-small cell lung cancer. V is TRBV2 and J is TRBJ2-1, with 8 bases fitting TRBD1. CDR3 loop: CASRATGGNEQFF. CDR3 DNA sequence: TGTGCCAGCAGGGCAACAGGGGGCAATGAGCAGTTCTTC. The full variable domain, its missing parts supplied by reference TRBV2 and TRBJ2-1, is EPEVTQTPSHQVTQMGQEVILRCVPISNHLYFYWYRQILGQKVEFLVSFYNNEISEKSEIFDDQFSVERPDGSNFTLKIRSTKLEDSAMYFCASRATGGNEQFFGPGTRLTVL.